This T cell receptor beta chain is from a study of blood T cell repertoires in COVID-19. Study-level information: The origin of the acute and convalescent COVID-19 samples was the United States, Italy and Spain.

Data came from immunoSEQ multiplex PCR; TCRdb stores just in-frame clones and leaves some out. The sample holds 60,000 to 70,000 clones, 85% to 90% seen once. The CDR3 has 15 amino acids. The TCR comes from a middle-aged woman who had recovered from COVID-19. Sequencing used PBMCs or T cells enriched from blood (not recorded which). The V and J genes are TRBV21-1 and TRBJ2-7; the table's TRBD1 call for D was not verified on the DNA. TRBV21-1 is described as a pseudogene. The CDR3 is CASSKYRDSPREQYF. Written as DNA, the CDR3 is TGTGCCAGCAGCAAATACAGGGACAGTCCTCGGGAGCAGTACTTC.